These T cell receptor beta chains were read from a single sample in a study of radiotherapy plus CTLA-4 blockade in lung cancer. Method: immunoSEQ multiplex PCR; TCRdb's copy keeps in-frame clones and lacks some. The data show about 97,000 clones, about 70% seen once. This sample comprised peripheral blood, obtained from a patient treated with radiotherapy plus ipilimumab. The receptors shown here come from a human donor with non-small cell lung cancer who had a partial response to radiotherapy plus ipilimumab. Some clones in this sample may be carry-over from other donors' samples. Both conserved end residues are part of each CDR3. D genes are given only for firm matches. The size of a clone is reported for some rows only, either as once, few or many, or as a class for expanded clones.

CDR3nt,CDR3aa,j_gene,d_gene,abundance,v_gene
TGTGCCAGCAGCTCCTCACTCTCAACAGGAGTGGAGACCCAGTACTTC,CASSSSLSTGVETQYF,TRBJ2-5,-,-,TRBV7-2
TGTGCCAGCTCACTCGGCGGGCGCGAGCAGTACTTC,CASSLGGREQYF,TRBJ2-7,-,-,TRBV18
TGTGCCAGCAGCCTCTCGGGACAGATAATCCAAGAGACCCAGTACTTC,CASSLSGQIIQETQYF,TRBJ2-5,TRBD1,-,TRBV7-2
TGTGCCAGCAGCCAATCACAGGGGACGGTATTTGGCTACACCTTC,CASSQSQGTVFGYTF,TRBJ1-2,TRBD1,few,TRBV14
TGTGCCAGCTCACCACCTCTTATACAGTATAGCAATCAGCCCCAGCATTTT,CASSPPLIQYSNQPQHF,TRBJ1-5,-,-,TRBV18
TGCGCCAGCAGTTTCGGACAGGGGCTCTACGAGCAGTACTTC,CASSFGQGLYEQYF,TRBJ2-7,TRBD1,-,TRBV5-1
TGTGCCAGCAGCGTATCTAGCGGGAACCCTAACTACGAGCAGTACTTC,CASSVSSGNPNYEQYF,TRBJ2-7,TRBD2,-,TRBV9
TGTGCCAGCAGCTTAGCGAGGACAGGGGCTAGTGAAAAACTGTTTTTT,CASSLARTGASEKLFF,TRBJ1-4,TRBD1,-,TRBV7-9
TGTGCCACCGGGGGGGGATACTCTGGCTACACCTTC,CATGGGYSGYTF,TRBJ1-2,-,-,TRBV7-9
TGCGCCAGCAGCCAAGACCGGACAGGCCCCTACGAGCAGTACTTC,CASSQDRTGPYEQYF,TRBJ2-7,TRBD1,few,TRBV4-3
TGTGCCAGCAGTCTCAGGGGGCTCGGATACGAGCAGTACTTC,CASSLRGLGYEQYF,TRBJ2-7,TRBD1,once,TRBV27
TGTGCCAGCAGCCTGGCCGGGGGTTGGGGACAGGGAGGTTATGGCTACACCTTC,CASSLAGGWGQGGYGYTF,TRBJ1-2,TRBD1,-,TRBV11-2
TGTGCCAGCAGCGTAGCGGGCCGCGGAGGGGCTGACAATGAGCAGTTCTTC,CASSVAGRGGADNEQFF,TRBJ2-1,-,-,TRBV9
TGTGCCAGCAGTCCCCGACAGACCATGAACACTGAAGCTTTCTTT,CASSPRQTMNTEAFF,TRBJ1-1,-,-,TRBV6-1
TGTGCCAGCAGCGTCGGCTCAGGGGTGGAGGAGACCCAGTACTTC,CASSVGSGVEETQYF,TRBJ2-5,-,few,TRBV11-3
TGTGCCAGCAGCCCTCCTAGCGGGGGGCCTGGAGAGACCCAGTACTTC,CASSPPSGGPGETQYF,TRBJ2-5,TRBD2,-,TRBV4-2
TGTGCCAGCACCGCAGGGACAGATACGCAGTATTTT,CASTAGTDTQYF,TRBJ2-3,-,-,TRBV6-5
TGTGCCAGCAGCAAAGAGGGGGTAAGGGAAAACACTGAAGCTTTCTTT,CASSKEGVRENTEAFF,TRBJ1-1,-,-,TRBV21-1
TGCGCCAGCAGCCAAGAGTTAGGCAGGCGCGGGGATGGCTACACCTTC,CASSQELGRRGDGYTF,TRBJ1-2,-,-,TRBV4-3
TGTGCCAGTAGTCCCGGACTAGCGGGGACCACGGGAACCCAGTACTTC,CASSPGLAGTTGTQYF,TRBJ2-5,TRBD2,-,TRBV19
TGTGCCAGCAGCGTAGACCTAGCGGGTAAAGATACGCAGTATTTT,CASSVDLAGKDTQYF,TRBJ2-3,TRBD2,-,TRBV9
TGTGCCAGCTCACCTCGACTAGCGGGGGAATTCTACAATGAGCAGTTCTTC,CASSPRLAGEFYNEQFF,TRBJ2-1,TRBD2,-,TRBV18
TGTGCCAGTCAACCTGGACAGGCCAGTCCGACGTACTTC,CASQPGQASPTYF,TRBJ2-5,TRBD1,-,TRBV7-8
TGCGCCAGCAGCCAGCTAGCGGGGGATGTCTACGAGCAGTACTTC,CASSQLAGDVYEQYF,TRBJ2-7,TRBD2,-,TRBV4-3
TGTGCCAGCACCCGTAGACAGGGGGTCGACTATGGCTACACCTTC,CASTRRQGVDYGYTF,TRBJ1-2,TRBD1,few,TRBV2
TGCGCCAGCAGTGAGTCTATAGGGGGCGATGGGCAGCCCCAGCATTTT,CASSESIGGDGQPQHF,TRBJ1-5,TRBD1,-,TRBV10-1
TGTGCCACCAGCAGAGGACAGGGTAGTAGCTCGGAGGCCCAGTACTTC,CATSRGQGSSSEAQYF,TRBJ2-5,TRBD1,-,TRBV15
TGTGCCAGCAGCAAACTAGCAGGGTCAGATACGCAGTATTTT,CASSKLAGSDTQYF,TRBJ2-3,-,-,TRBV9
TGTGCCAGCAGCCCCCCAGGGTATCGCTACGAGCAGTACTTC,CASSPPGYRYEQYF,TRBJ2-7,-,medium-sized,TRBV5-4
TGTGCCAGCATGCGAACCCTGAACACTGAAGCTTTCTTT,CASMRTLNTEAFF,TRBJ1-1,-,-,TRBV6-1
TGTGCCAGCTCGGGACAGCACTATGGCTACACCTTC,CASSGQHYGYTF,TRBJ1-2,TRBD1,-,TRBV9
TGTGCCAGCAGCATTAATCAGCCCCAGCATTTT,CASSINQPQHF,TRBJ1-5,-,few,TRBV2
TGTGCCAGCAGCTTAGCCGGACAGTACGAGCAGTACTTC,CASSLAGQYEQYF,TRBJ2-7,-,few,TRBV7-2
TGCGCCAGCAGTGAGACCCGGGAAAAACTGTTTTTT,CASSETREKLFF,TRBJ1-4,-,-,TRBV10-1
TGTGCCAGCAGCCCTCAAGGGGGGGTAGAGACCCAGTACTTC,CASSPQGGVETQYF,TRBJ2-5,-,-,TRBV7-3
TGTGCCAGCAGTTCCAGCGGGAGGGCCCTCGGGGAGCTGTTTTTT,CASSSSGRALGELFF,TRBJ2-2,TRBD2,-,TRBV2
TGTGCCACCACGGACACCCGTTACGAGCAGTACTTC,CATTDTRYEQYF,TRBJ2-7,-,-,TRBV6-1
TGTGCCTCCGGCAGGGGGAACACTGAAGCTTTCTTT,CASGRGNTEAFF,TRBJ1-1,-,few,TRBV6-1
TGTGCCAGCAGCTTAGTCCCCGGGTTGGCTTTCTTT,CASSLVPGLAFF,TRBJ1-1,-,medium-sized,TRBV13
TGTGCCAGCAGCTTAGGACAGGGGTATGATCAGCCCCAGCATTTT,CASSLGQGYDQPQHF,TRBJ1-5,TRBD1,once,TRBV7-2
TGTGCCAGCTCACCAACCAGGGATCTCCCCTCTGGGGCCAACGTCCTGACTTTC,CASSPTRDLPSGANVLTF,TRBJ2-6,-,-,TRBV18
TGTGCCAGCAGTGGGACAGGGATTGAGACCCAGTACTTC,CASSGTGIETQYF,TRBJ2-5,TRBD1,-,TRBV6-1
TGTGCCAGCAGTTTACCCCGGACAGACTACAATGAGCAGTTCTTC,CASSLPRTDYNEQFF,TRBJ2-1,-,-,TRBV28
TGTGCCAGCAGCTTAGCGACAGGGGGGAACACCGGGGAGCTGTTTTTT,CASSLATGGNTGELFF,TRBJ2-2,TRBD1,-,TRBV7-7
TGTGCCAGCAGTGAACCGGGAAGCTCCTATAATTCACCCCTCCACTTT,CASSEPGSSYNSPLHF,TRBJ1-6,-,-,TRBV2
TGTGCCATCAACTGGGACAGGGTCTCACCCCTCCACTTT,CAINWDRVSPLHF,TRBJ1-6,TRBD1,-,TRBV10-3
TGCAGCGTTGAGGACAGGAGAAAAATTGAAGCTTTCTTT,CSVEDRRKIEAFF,TRBJ1-1,TRBD1,many,TRBV29-1
TGCGCCAGCAGCCAAGAGATCTGGGGGCGCGGCTATGGCTACACCTTC,CASSQEIWGRGYGYTF,TRBJ1-2,-,-,TRBV4-3
TGTGCCAGCAGCTTAAACAGGGCCTACGAGCAGTACTTC,CASSLNRAYEQYF,TRBJ2-7,-,-,TRBV7-3
TGTGCCAGCAGCTTCAAGAGATCGCTATCTAACACTGAAGCTTTCTTT,CASSFKRSLSNTEAFF,TRBJ1-1,-,few,TRBV7-2
TGCGCCAGCAGCCCGTCATCAGGCCCCTACGAGCAGTACTTC,CASSPSSGPYEQYF,TRBJ2-7,-,-,TRBV5-1
TGTGCCAGCAGTTACTCGACCGGGTTAGAGACCCAGTACTTC,CASSYSTGLETQYF,TRBJ2-5,-,-,TRBV6-5
TGTGCCAGCAGTGAGGGAGACGTCGGGGCAGATACGCAGTATTTT,CASSEGDVGADTQYF,TRBJ2-3,-,-,TRBV25-1
TGTGCCAGCAGCGTTGCGGGGGACATATATGGCTACACCTTC,CASSVAGDIYGYTF,TRBJ1-2,-,-,TRBV9